The next 14 T cell receptor beta chains were all read from a single sample in a study of CD4 T cells in relation to SARS-CoV-2 and coronaviruses. Unexposed donor CD4+ T cells date from about 2011-2018, before the COVID-19 pandemic. CD4+ T cells were isolated from the cells after about 11 days of culture. No antigens are known for them. Measured with immunoSEQ multiplex PCR; TCRdb has only the in-frame clones, and not every one. The sample yields 15,000 to 20,000 clones, roughly 83% seen once. The specimen sequenced was CD4+ T cells from PBMCs, cultured in vitro. Every receptor here comes from a human donor in good health.

This chain joins TRBV19 and TRBJ1-2; D possibly corresponds to TRBD1 (5 bases). CDR3 length equals 14 residues. Deletions cut 4 bases from V and 10 bases from J, with 19 bases between. CDR1 is LNHDA, CDR2 SQIVND, per germline (reference sequence). The chain's CDR3 is CASSTQTQGTDYTF. For the CDR3, the DNA is TGTGCCAGTAGTACACAGACCCAGGGCACCGACTACACCTTC.

The V and J genes are TRBV5-1 and TRBJ2-3, with D possibly being TRBD1 (6 bases). The CDR3 is 16 residues long. Trimming shortened V by 4 bases and J by 1 base, and 16 bases separated the two germline ends. CDR1 and CDR2 (germline): SGHRS, YFSETQ. As DNA, the CDR3 is TGCGCCAGCAGCCTGGGTTGGGGGCGGGGCACAGATACGCAGTATTTT. This sequence encodes CASSLGWGRGTDTQYF.

The genes are TRBV27 and TRBJ1-2, with 8 bases identical to TRBD1. The germline CDR1 and CDR2 sequences are MNHEY and SMNVEV (reference sequence). The CDR3 has 14 residues. V was pared by 6 bases and J by 6 bases, with 9 bases of the junction left unmatched. The CDR3 sequence is CASRDPGGHHGYTF. The CDR3 nucleotides read TGTGCCAGCAGAGACCCAGGGGGCCACCATGGCTACACCTTC.

The chain combines TRBV7-3 with TRBJ2-1; TRBD2 matches at 8 bases. Germline CDR1 is SGHTA and CDR2 is FQGTGA. CDR3 length: 16 amino acids. After removal of 2 bases from V and 6 bases from J, the junction contained 9 bases not matched to a gene. The CDR3 loop reads CASSLVPAGVGNEQFF. CDR3 sequence (DNA): TGTGCCAGCAGCTTAGTACCAGCGGGAGTGGGCAATGAGCAGTTCTTC. Together with reference TRBV7-3 and TRBJ2-1, the CDR3 gives the full variable domain: GAGVSQTPSNKVTEKGKYVELRCDPISGHTALYWYRQSLGQGPEFLIYFQGTGAADDSGLPNDRFFAVRPEGSVSTLKIQRTERGDSAVYLCASSLVPAGVGNEQFFGPGTRLTVL.

V is TRBV5-1 and J is TRBJ2-2; 9 bases fit TRBD1. The CDR3 is 18 amino acids. Looked up from germline, CDR1 is SGHRS and CDR2 is YFSETQ. V shed 4 bases and J 5 bases; nucleotides not matched to a gene: 15. The CDR3 sequence is CASSQLPTGGGNTGELFF. Written as DNA, the CDR3 is TGCGCCAGCAGCCAACTTCCGACAGGGGGTGGGAATACCGGGGAGCTGTTTTTT.

The chain joins TRBV6-5 to TRBJ1-1; 9 bases fit TRBD1. Germline V gene lookup returns CDR1 MNHEY and CDR2 SVGAGI. The junction had 3 bases not matched to a gene; V was cut back by 6 bases and J by 1 base. This CDR3 comprises 14 residues. The CDR3: CASSTGGQNTEAFF. The CDR3, as DNA: TGTGCCAGCAGCACAGGGGGCCAGAACACTGAAGCTTTCTTT.

The chain recombines TRBV6-6 with TRBJ2-7, with 15 bases identical to TRBD2. V shed 6 bases, J shed 7 bases, and the junction held 1 base outside the gene matches. CDR1 is MNHNY, CDR2 SVGAGI, per germline (reference sequence). The length of the CDR3 is 13 residues. CDR3 residues: CASRGLAGGEQYF. DNA of the CDR3: TGTGCCAGCAGGGGACTAGCGGGAGGTGAGCAGTACTTC.

V usage is TRBV7-2 and J usage is TRBJ2-2; D is uncertain. V was trimmed by 6 bases and J by 3 bases, leaving 11 bases between them. CDR1 is SGHTA and CDR2 is FQGNSA in the germline V gene. The CDR3 totals 14 residues. Here the CDR3 DNA reads TGTGCCAGCAGAACTCAGACGGACACCGGGGAGCTGTTTTTT. Protein product: CASRTQTDTGELFF.

The rearrangement uses TRBV21-1 and TRBJ2-7; the listed D gene, TRBD1, was not tested against the DNA. TRBV21-1 is classified as a pseudogene. The CDR3 contains 12 residues. The CDR3 region has the DNA TGTGCCAGCAGTAACAGGGTCCACGAGCAGTACTTC. Translating it yields CASSNRVHEQYF.

The gene calls are TRBV23-1 and TRBJ2-2, with 7 bases fitting TRBD2. TRBV23-1 carries the ORF label, with uncertain function. The CDR3 contains 16 residues. Unmatched junction bases numbered 4, after V lost 2 bases and J lost 1 base. The CDR3 loop is CASSQEGRGNTGELFF. CDR3 bases: TGCGCCAGCAGTCAAGAGGGGAGGGGGAACACCGGGGAGCTGTTTTTT.

This sequence joins TRBV6-5 and TRBJ1-1; the D gene is possibly TRBD1 (5 bases). The CDR3 is 13 residues long. V was cut by 6 bases and J by 3 bases, with 11 bases left in between. From germline, CDR1 is MNHEY and CDR2 SVGAGI. DNA of the CDR3: TGTGCCAGCAGATCGGGACCCCACACTGAAGCTTTCTTT. It codes for CASRSGPHTEAFF.

This rearrangement joins TRBV18 to TRBJ2-2; D not certain. V lost 2 bases and J 2 bases, leaving 6 bases between the germline ends. Germline lookup yields CDR1 KGHSH and CDR2 LQKENI. CDR3 length: 14 residues. This chain's CDR3 is CASSPGINTGELFF. The CDR3 coding sequence is TGTGCCAGCTCACCAGGGATCAACACCGGGGAGCTGTTTTTT.

V and J are TRBV3-1 (or the pseudogene TRBV3-2) and TRBJ1-5; tentative D call: TRBD1 (5 bases). With 0 bases removed from V and 4 bases from J, the gap between germline ends came to 7 bases. This CDR3 region has 14 residues. The germline V gene has CDR1 LGHDT and CDR2 YNNKEL (reference sequence). Written as DNA, the CDR3 is TGTGCCAGCAGCCAAGATGCAGGGAATCAGCCCCAGCATTTT. Its translation is CASSQDAGNQPQHF.

This chain joins TRBV6-5 and TRBJ1-5; 8 nucleotides match TRBD1. CDR1 and CDR2 (germline): MNHEY, SVGAGI. The length of the CDR3 is 15 residues. Trimming cost V 4 bases and J 6 bases; bases outside gene matches: 8. The CDR3: CASSFPSQGGQPQHF. In nucleotides, the CDR3 is TGTGCCAGCAGTTTCCCTTCACAGGGGGGTCAGCCCCAGCATTTT.